Sequencing of this T cell receptor beta chain was carried out in a study of blood T cell repertoires in COVID-19. Turning to the study itself: Samples of COVID-19 (acute and convalescent) were obtained from the United States, Italy and Spain. From T cells, B-cell-depleted T cells, or PBMCs came the material, which was cDNA or gDNA.

In the original analysis: From reference gene primer amplification, estimates of nucleated cell counts were derived. Assay used: immunoSEQ multiplex PCR; TCRdb lists only in-frame clones, some missing. V and J calls and clone size follow that table, whereas D and trimming were derived from the DNA. The table has 100,000 or so clones, approximately 92% seen once; the top ten hold 5% to 6%. Looked up from germline, CDR1 is MNHEY and CDR2 is SMNVEV (reference sequence). This CDR3 has 14 residues. V lost 8 bases to trimming and J lost 5 bases; unmatched junction nucleotides: 9. This clone was counted a single time.

This clonotype was sampled from a man aged 50-59 years with active COVID-19. This chain connects TRBV27 to TRBJ2-3; 8 positions match TRBD2. Sequencing was performed on peripheral blood. Written as DNA, the CDR3 is TGTGCCAGCTGGCGGCTAGCGGGCCTAGATACGCAGTATTTT. Protein sequence: CASWRLAGLDTQYF.